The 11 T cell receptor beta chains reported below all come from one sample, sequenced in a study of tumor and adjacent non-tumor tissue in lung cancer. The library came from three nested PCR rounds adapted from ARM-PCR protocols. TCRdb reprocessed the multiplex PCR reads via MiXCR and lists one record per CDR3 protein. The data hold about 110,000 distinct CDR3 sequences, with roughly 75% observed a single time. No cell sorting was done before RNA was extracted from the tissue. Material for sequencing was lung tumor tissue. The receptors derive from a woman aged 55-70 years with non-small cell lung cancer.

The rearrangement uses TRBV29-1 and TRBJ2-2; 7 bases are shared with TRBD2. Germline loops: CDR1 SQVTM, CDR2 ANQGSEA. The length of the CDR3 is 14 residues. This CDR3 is CSGREASGIGELFF. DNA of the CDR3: TGCAGTGGTCGGGAGGCCAGCGGCATCGGGGAGCTGTTTTTT.

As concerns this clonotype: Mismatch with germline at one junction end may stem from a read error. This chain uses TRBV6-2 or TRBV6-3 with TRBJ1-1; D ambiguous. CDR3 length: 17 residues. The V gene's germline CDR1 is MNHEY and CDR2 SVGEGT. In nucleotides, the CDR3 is TGTGACAGCAGTCCCCGAGCTGGGTTTTTTGGGTACACTGAAGCTTTCTTT. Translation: CDSSPRAGFFGYTEAFF.

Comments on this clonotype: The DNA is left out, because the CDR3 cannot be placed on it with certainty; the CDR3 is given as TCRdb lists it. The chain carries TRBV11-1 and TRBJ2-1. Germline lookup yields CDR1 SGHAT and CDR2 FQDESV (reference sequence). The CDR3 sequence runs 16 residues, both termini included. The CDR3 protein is CASSSSGSSSYNGQFF.

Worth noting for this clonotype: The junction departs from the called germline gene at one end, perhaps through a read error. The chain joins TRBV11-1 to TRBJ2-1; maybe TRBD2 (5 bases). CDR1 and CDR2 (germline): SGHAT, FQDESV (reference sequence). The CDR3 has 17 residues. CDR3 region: CASIRGFAASSYNEQLF. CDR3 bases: TGTGCCAGCATTCGGGGTTTCGCAGCGAGCTCCTACAATGAGCAGCTCTTT.

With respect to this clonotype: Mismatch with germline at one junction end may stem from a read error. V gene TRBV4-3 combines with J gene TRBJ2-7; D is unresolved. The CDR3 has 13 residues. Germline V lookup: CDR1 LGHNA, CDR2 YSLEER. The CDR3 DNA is TGCGTCAGCAGCCAAGACACATCCTACGAGCAATACTTC. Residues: CVSSQDTSYEQYF.

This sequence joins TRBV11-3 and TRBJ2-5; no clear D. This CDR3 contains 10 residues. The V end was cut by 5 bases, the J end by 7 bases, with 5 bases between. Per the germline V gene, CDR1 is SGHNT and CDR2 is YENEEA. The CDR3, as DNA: TGTGCCAGCAGCGGGCGGACCCAGTACTTC. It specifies CASSGRTQYF.

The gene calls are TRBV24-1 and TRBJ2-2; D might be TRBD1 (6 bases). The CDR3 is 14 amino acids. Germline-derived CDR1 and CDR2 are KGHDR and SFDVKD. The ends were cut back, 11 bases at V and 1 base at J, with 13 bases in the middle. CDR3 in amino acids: CAIGVGQNTGELFF. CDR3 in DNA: TGTGCCATCGGTGTGGGACAGAACACCGGGGAGCTGTTTTTT.

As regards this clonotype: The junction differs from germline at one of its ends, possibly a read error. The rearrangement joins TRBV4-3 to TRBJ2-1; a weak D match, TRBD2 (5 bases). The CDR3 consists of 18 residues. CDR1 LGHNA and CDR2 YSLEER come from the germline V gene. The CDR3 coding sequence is TGCGCCAGCAGCCCTAGAAAGTACGGGGTGCGAACCAACAATGAGCAATTCTTC. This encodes CASSPRKYGVRTNNEQFF.

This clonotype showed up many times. CDR3 sequence reads: CSAHPRTTSTDTQYF. The CDR3 region has the DNA TGCAGTGCCCACCCGCGGACCACTAGCACAGATACGCAGTATTTT. The chain carries TRBV20-1 and TRBJ2-3, with D unresolved. Germline V gene data show CDR1 as DFQATT and CDR2 as SNEGSKA (reference sequence). V shed 6 bases and J shed 0 bases, with 16 bases lying between them. The CDR3 consists of 15 residues.

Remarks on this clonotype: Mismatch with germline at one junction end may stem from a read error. For the CDR3, the DNA is TGCAGTGCTAGAGATAACAGGGAGGAGCTCTTTTTT. It specifies CSARDNREELFF. This rearrangement joins TRBV20-1 to TRBJ2-2; D might be TRBD1 or TRBD2, each matching 6 bases. The germline CDR1 and CDR2 sequences are DFQATT and SNEGSKA (reference sequence). This CDR3 has 12 residues.

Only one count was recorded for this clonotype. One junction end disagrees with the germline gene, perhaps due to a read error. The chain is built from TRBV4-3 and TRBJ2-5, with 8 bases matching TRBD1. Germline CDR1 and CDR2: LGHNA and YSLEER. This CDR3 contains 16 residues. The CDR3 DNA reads TGCGCCAACAGCCAATATTTCCAGGGGGCCGCAGAGACCCGGTACTTC. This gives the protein CANSQYFQGAAETRYF.